The 25 T cell receptor beta chains below were found in one sample sequenced in a study of CD8 T cells in Susac syndrome. Random hexamers primed reverse transcription of about 0.45 to 1 ug RNA. TCRdb passed the immunoSEQ multiplex PCR reads through MiXCR, listing each CDR3 protein once. Among fewer than 150,000 distinct CDR3 sequences listed, 95% were seen once. Sequencing input: CD8+ T cells from PBMCs. These receptor sequences come from a human donor with Susac syndrome.

This clonotype turned up a few times. The chain couples TRBV2 to TRBJ2-3, with D hard to call. CDR1 SNHLY and CDR2 FYNNEI come from the germline V gene. The CDR3 is 12 residues long. Trimming stripped 6 bases from V and 3 bases from J, with 7 bases between. DNA for the CDR3: TGTGCCAGCAGCCCAGAGACAGATACGCAGTATTTT. This codes for CASSPETDTQYF.

The chain has TRBV12-3 or TRBV12-4 and TRBJ2-3, with D perhaps given as TRBD1 or TRBD2 (5 bases each). This CDR3 is built from 10 residues. The V end lost 5 bases, the J end lost 14 bases, and 11 bases lay between the germline ends. As DNA, the CDR3 is TGTGCCAGCAGTGGGGGACCACTGTATTTT. Its translation is CASSGGPLYF.

The rearrangement joins TRBV19 to TRBJ2-1, with 9 bases identical to TRBD2. The CDR3 extends over 16 amino acids. Germline loops: CDR1 LNHDA, CDR2 SQIVND (reference sequence). Unmatched junction bases numbered 6, after V lost 6 bases and J lost 0 bases. CDR3 DNA: TGTGCCAGTAGCGTAGCGGGAGTCAGCTCCTACAATGAGCAGTTCTTC. This gives the protein CASSVAGVSSYNEQFF.

This rearrangement joins TRBV11-1 to TRBJ2-7; 8 positions agree with TRBD1. Losses at the gene ends were 1 base for V and 7 bases for J; bases not matched to a gene: 6. This CDR3 comprises 14 residues. The V gene's germline CDR1 is SGHAT and CDR2 FQDESV (reference sequence). This CDR3 reads CASSLGTGTWEQYF. Here the CDR3 DNA reads TGTGCCAGCAGCTTAGGGACAGGGACTTGGGAGCAGTACTTC. Full variable domain (rest looked up from reference TRBV11-1 and TRBJ2-7): EAEVAQSPRYKITEKSQAVAFWCDPISGHATLYWYRQILGQGPELLVQFQDESVVDDSQLPKDRFSAERLKGVDSTLKIQPAELGDSAMYLCASSLGTGTWEQYFGPGTRLTVT.

This clonotype was observed once. J is TRBJ2-3 and V is TRBV5-1; D is unresolved. Per the germline V gene, CDR1 is SGHRS and CDR2 is YFSETQ. The CDR3 runs to 15 residues. Between the trimmed V and J ends, which lost 0 bases and 5 bases, there was a span of 13 bases. The CDR3 loop reads CASSLARSYGDTQYF. CDR3 sequence (DNA): TGCGCCAGCAGCTTGGCCAGGTCTTACGGAGATACGCAGTATTTT.

This chain joins TRBV24-1 and TRBJ2-2; tentatively, D is TRBD1 or TRBD2 (5 bases each). Germline V gene sequence: CDR1 KGHDR, CDR2 SFDVKD. This CDR3 region has 12 residues. V lost 10 bases and J lost 3, with 8 bases in between. As DNA, the CDR3 is TGTGCCACAGGGGACCACACCGGGGAGCTGTTTTTT. Protein product: CATGDHTGELFF.

This chain joins TRBV5-6 and TRBJ2-7; 10 positions match TRBD2. With 2 bases clipped from V and 7 bases from J, the junction kept 6 bases outside the gene matches. Germline CDR1 SGHDT, CDR2 YYEEEE. This CDR3 has 14 residues. CDR3 in DNA: TGTGCCAGCAGCTTAGGTCTAGCGGGAGTTGAGCAGTACTTC. Translation: CASSLGLAGVEQYF.

The chain couples TRBV24-1 to TRBJ2-4, with TRBD1 matching 7 bases. V lost 0 bases and J lost 5; bases outside the gene matches: 0. The CDR3 totals 14 residues. Germline V gives CDR1 KGHDR, CDR2 SFDVKD. The CDR3 region is CATSDLQGENIQYF. The DNA for the CDR3 is TGTGCCACCAGTGATTTGCAGGGGGAAAACATTCAGTACTTC.

The V call is TRBV29-1, the J call TRBJ1-1; D call uncertain. The V gene lost 5 bases and the J gene lost 10 bases, with 11 bases spanning the gap. In germline, CDR1 is SQVTM, CDR2 ANQGSEA. The CDR3 runs 10 residues. CDR3 residues: CSVIHRRAFF. Written as DNA, the CDR3 is TGCAGCGTTATTCATAGGCGAGCTTTCTTT.

This clonotype was seen once. The chain links TRBV4-1 to TRBJ2-1; 12 bases map to TRBD2. The CDR3 runs 17 residues. Germline V gives CDR1 MGHRA, CDR2 YSYEKL. The J segment lost 7 bases and the V segment lost 5 bases, leaving 12 bases of the junction unmatched. The CDR3 loop reads CASSTRLAGDPHNEQFF. CDR3 DNA: TGCGCCAGCAGCACCCGACTAGCGGGAGATCCCCATAATGAGCAGTTCTTC.

The gene calls are TRBV30 and TRBJ1-5; tentatively, D is TRBD1 (5 bases). The CDR3 totals 13 residues. V was pared by 4 bases and J by 10 bases, with 17 bases between. From germline, CDR1 is GTSNPN and CDR2 SVGIG (reference sequence). The CDR3 DNA sequence: TGTGCCTGGATTCAGGGTTCGTGGATACCCCAGCATTTT. The encoded protein is CAWIQGSWIPQHF.

V is TRBV7-8 and J is TRBJ2-7; 14 nucleotides agree with TRBD2. Trimming took 5 bases from V and 1 from J; bases not matched to a gene: 10. Germline V gene lookup returns CDR1 SGHVS and CDR2 FQNEAQ. The CDR3 runs to 18 residues. The DNA for the CDR3 is TGTGCCAGCAGCCCGGGACTAGCGGGAGATGCGGGGTCCTACGAGCAGTACTTC. Translated, it gives CASSPGLAGDAGSYEQYF.

This rearrangement joins TRBV29-1 to TRBJ2-1, with D possibly matching TRBD1 (5 bases). Trimming stripped 7 bases from V and 9 bases from J, with 13 bases between. Germline-derived CDR1 and CDR2 are SQVTM and ANQGSEA. The CDR3 covers 11 residues. CDR3 sequence: CSAVGQGEQFF. The CDR3 DNA is TGCAGCGCCGTAGGGCAGGGTGAGCAGTTCTTC.

The V gene is TRBV6-1, the J gene TRBJ1-2; 9 bases align to TRBD1. This CDR3 has 16 residues. Per the germline V gene, CDR1 is MNHNS and CDR2 is SASEGT. The J segment lost 7 bases and the V segment lost 6 bases, leaving 15 bases of the junction unmatched. This CDR3 reads CASSRKGQGLMSGYTF. CDR3 DNA sequence: TGTGCCAGCAGCCGAAAGGGACAGGGCTTGATGAGTGGCTACACCTTC.

The V call is TRBV9, the J call TRBJ1-1; 7 bases line up with TRBD1. Germline V gene lookup returns CDR1 SGDLS and CDR2 YYNGEE. V was clipped by 4 bases and J by 8 bases; unmatched bases: 5. This CDR3 has 12 residues. DNA for the CDR3: TGTGCCAGCAGCCAGGGGGAAGCCGAAGCTTTCTTT. Residues: CASSQGEAEAFF.

The chain employs TRBV3-1 and TRBJ2-3; TRBD2 agrees at 8 bases. J lost 6 bases, V lost 0 bases, and 5 bases had no gene match. This CDR3 has 15 residues. Germline V CDR1 and CDR2: LGHDT, YNNKEL (reference sequence). The DNA for the CDR3 is TGTGCCAGCAGCCAAGAGAGCGGGAGAGGGGATACGCAGTATTTT. This translates into CASSQESGRGDTQYF.

The V and J genes are TRBV27 and TRBJ2-7; a possible D gene is TRBD2 (5 bases). The CDR3 covers 13 residues. V was clipped by 6 bases and J by 2 bases, with 11 bases between them. The germline V gene has CDR1 MNHEY and CDR2 SMNVEV (reference sequence). CDR3 nucleotide sequence: TGTGCCAGCAGCCGGACTGCTACCTACGAGCAGTACTTC. It codes for CASSRTATYEQYF.

This chain links TRBV24-1 with TRBJ2-1, with D unresolved. The V gene's germline CDR1 is KGHDR and CDR2 SFDVKD. The CDR3 extends over 16 amino acids. V gave up 3 bases and J gave up 4 bases, with 15 bases separating them. CDR3 coding DNA: TGTGCCACCAGTGATCCCCGGAGTCCAAAATACAATGAGCAGTTCTTC. Translating gives CATSDPRSPKYNEQFF.

V usage is TRBV12-3 or TRBV12-4 and J usage is TRBJ2-5, with TRBD2 identical over 13 bases. The CDR3 is made up of 15 amino acids. V was pared by 6 bases and J by 5 bases, with 6 bases of the junction left unmatched. The CDR3 is CASRRLAGGLETQYF. The CDR3 coding sequence is TGTGCCAGCAGAAGACTAGCGGGAGGACTGGAGACCCAGTACTTC.

This rearrangement joins TRBV14 to TRBJ1-2; the match to TRBD1 covers 8 bases. Germline trimming cut 2 bases from V and 5 bases from J; bases unmatched to any gene: 1. The CDR3 runs 13 residues. CDR1 SGHDN and CDR2 FVKESK come from the germline V gene. The CDR3 sequence is CASSQRTGYGYTF. The DNA for the CDR3 is TGTGCCAGCAGCCAACGGACAGGGTATGGCTACACCTTC.

The chain has TRBV9 and TRBJ2-7; TRBD2 might be the D (6 bases). V gave up 3 bases and J gave up 1 base, with 17 bases separating them. The CDR3 runs to 16 residues. The germline gives CDR1 SGDLS, CDR2 YYNGEE. The CDR3 spells CASSGSLTSKSYEQYF. The CDR3 bases are TGTGCCAGCAGCGGAAGCTTGACTAGTAAATCCTACGAGCAGTACTTC.

J is TRBJ1-4 and V is TRBV5-1; D uncertain. The CDR3 has 14 amino acids. Trimming took 3 bases from V and 8 from J, leaving 14 bases between them. Germline V gene data show CDR1 as SGHRS and CDR2 as YFSETQ. CDR3 amino acids: CASSSRSLGEKLFF. CDR3 DNA sequence: TGCGCCAGCAGCTCCCGGTCCTTGGGGGAAAAACTGTTTTTT.

This clonotype was recorded once. The chain carries TRBV27 and TRBJ2-7; D is possibly TRBD1 (6 bases). Germline V gives CDR1 MNHEY, CDR2 SMNVEV (reference sequence). The CDR3 extends over 13 amino acids. With 7 bases removed from V and 4 bases from J, the gap between germline ends came to 14 bases. CDR3 sequence reads: CASKGRGPYEQYF. The DNA for the CDR3 is TGTGCCAGCAAGGGCAGGGGCCCATACGAGCAGTACTTC.

The V call is TRBV20-1, the J call TRBJ2-1, with 7 bases fitting TRBD2. CDR1 DFQATT and CDR2 SNEGSKA come from the germline V gene (reference sequence). V shed 0 bases, J shed 1 base, and the junction held 6 bases outside the gene matches. This CDR3 is 16 amino acids long. CDR3 in amino acids: CSARDLPGLSYNEQFF. Here the CDR3 DNA reads TGCAGTGCTAGAGATTTACCGGGACTATCCTACAATGAGCAGTTCTTC.

This rearrangement joins TRBV27 to TRBJ2-7; D may be TRBD1 (7 bases). Trimming pared 2 bases from V and 4 bases from J, leaving 18 bases between. Germline CDR1 and CDR2: MNHEY and SMNVEV (reference sequence). This CDR3 is 16 amino acids long. CDR3 in DNA: TGTGCCAGCAGTTTAGGGGGATCAGGGGGGAGTTACGAGCAGTACTTC. Protein sequence: CASSLGGSGGSYEQYF.